One sample yielded the 9 T cell receptor beta chains listed below, sequenced in a study of blood T cell repertoires in COVID-19. Method: immunoSEQ multiplex PCR; TCRdb's copy keeps in-frame clones and lacks some. The table shows around 200,000 clones, with around 89% occurring only once. Specimen: PBMCs or T cells enriched from blood (not recorded which). The origin of the receptors is a woman aged 18-29 years who had recovered from COVID-19.

The V gene is TRBV5-1, the J gene TRBJ2-1, with TRBD2 as a possible D gene (6 bases). The CDR3 is 18 amino acids. Germline V gene data show CDR1 as SGHRS and CDR2 as YFSETQ. Trimming took off 2 bases at V and 0 bases at J, with 18 bases between the two ends. Written as DNA, the CDR3 is TGCGCCAGCAGCTTTGCTGCCGGGACTCGCAGCTCCTACAATGAGCAGTTCTTC. It yields the protein CASSFAAGTRSSYNEQFF.

V gene TRBV9 combines with J gene TRBJ1-2; possible D gene TRBD1, 5 bases. The V and J ends lost 2 bases and 8 bases respectively, with 19 bases between them. Germline CDR1 reads SGDLS; CDR2 reads YYNGEE. This CDR3 is 15 amino acids long. The CDR3 protein is CASSVDPHQGSGYTF. The CDR3 DNA reads as TGTGCCAGCAGCGTCGACCCCCACCAGGGCTCGGGCTACACCTTC.

This chain connects TRBV9 to TRBJ2-1; 9 bases fit TRBD1. Trimming at V came to 2 bases and at J to 8 bases, leaving 8 bases not matched to a gene. CDR1 and CDR2 (germline): SGDLS, YYNGEE. CDR3 length: 15 residues. In nucleotides, the CDR3 is TGTGCCAGCAGCGTTGTACAGGGGGCTGTCGATGAGCAGTTCTTC. Its protein is CASSVVQGAVDEQFF.

This sequence joins TRBV5-6 and TRBJ2-7, with TRBD2 identical over 10 bases. In germline, CDR1 is SGHDT, CDR2 YYEEEE. Trimming at V came to 2 bases and at J to 3 bases, leaving 8 bases not matched to a gene. The CDR3 is 16 residues long. CDR3 sequence: CASSFLAGEVVYEQYF. The CDR3 DNA is TGTGCCAGCAGCTTTCTAGCGGGAGAGGTTGTCTACGAGCAGTACTTC.

The rearrangement uses TRBV28 and TRBJ2-1, with a weak D call TRBD2 (6 bases). With 7 bases removed from V and 0 bases from J, the gap between germline ends came to 13 bases. CDR3 length: 15 residues. Germline V CDR1 and CDR2: MDHEN, SYDVKM. CDR3 nucleotides: TGTGCCAGCACTCCCCCCGGGAGCTCCTACAATGAGCAGTTCTTC. Its protein is CASTPPGSSYNEQFF.

The genes are TRBV27 and TRBJ1-5; maybe TRBD1 (5 bases). V was cut by 5 bases and J by 12 bases, with 14 bases left in between. Germline assignment: CDR1 MNHEY and CDR2 SMNVEV (reference sequence). The CDR3 runs 12 residues. The CDR3 loop is CASSPNGQGQHF. CDR3 sequence (DNA): TGTGCCAGCAGTCCGAACGGTCAGGGCCAGCATTTT.

The chain links TRBV4-3 to TRBJ1-5, with 7 bases fitting TRBD1. The J segment lost 9 bases and the V segment lost 0 bases, leaving 8 bases of the junction unmatched. The CDR3 loop spans 15 amino acids. From germline, CDR1 is LGHNA and CDR2 YSLEER. The CDR3 nucleotides are TGCGCCAGCAGCCAAGAATTGAGGGGGCTGGGGCCCCAGCATTTT. Its protein product is CASSQELRGLGPQHF.

V is TRBV7-9 and J is TRBJ2-7; D not resolved. CDR3 length equals 13 residues. Germline V gene lookup returns CDR1 SEHNR and CDR2 FQNEAQ (reference sequence). Trimming took off 5 bases at V and 7 bases at J, with 15 bases between the two ends. The CDR3 is CASSPRLKEEQYF. DNA of the CDR3: TGTGCCAGCAGCCCCCGACTTAAGGAGGAGCAGTACTTC.

The CDR3 spells CASAQGRYGSPLHF. In nucleotides, the CDR3 is TGTGCCAGCGCACAGGGACGGTATGGTTCACCCCTCCACTTT. The V and J genes are TRBV28 and TRBJ1-6; tentative D call: TRBD1 (6 bases). CDR3 length equals 14 residues. Germline lookup yields CDR1 MDHEN and CDR2 SYDVKM. V lost 8 bases to trimming and J lost 9 bases, with 17 bases between them.